This TCR beta chain was documented in a study of cytomegalovirus exposure and HLA in healthy donors. Overall study findings and caveats: Published work reported that the classifier diagnosed cytomegalovirus status with high specificity and sensitivity. Rates of TCR association differed by HLA locus in a later analysis, with DRB1 highest and HLA-C lowest. An analysis was carried out later, and it reportedly showed fewer N-insertions in an Asian-associated ancestry cluster than the approximately 700-donor mean. Indistinguishable V segments, including TRBV6-2 and TRBV6-3, were excluded.

The PCR had 60 Vbeta and 13 Jbeta primers. Repertoires were generated with immunoSEQ multiplex PCR, while TCRdb's copy carries only in-frame clones and drops some. The sample consists of about 200,000 clones, roughly 80% of them appearing once. To note about this clone: Its specificity is unknown.

Germline CDR1 and CDR2: SQVTM and ANQGSEA. With 6 bases removed from V and 4 bases from J, the gap between germline ends came to 18 bases. This CDR3 is built from 14 residues. V and J are TRBV29-1 and TRBJ1-1, with D uncertain. Sequencing was done on a sample of PBMCs. The TCR was taken from a middle-aged man in good health and CMV-seronegative. The chain's CDR3 is CSVEGGVPGTEAFF. CDR3 in DNA: TGCAGCGTGGAGGGCGGGGTTCCCGGCACTGAAGCTTTCTTT.